This T cell receptor (beta chain) was recorded in a study of spatial heterogeneity in lung cancer. About the study: Sequences of the beta chain were consistently detected in greater numbers than alpha-chain sequences. Matched bulk RNA-seq gave a T cell module score that correlated strongly with tumor-region TCR transcript counts.

Trimming removed 6 bases at V and 5 bases at J, with 13 bases between. CDR3 size: 13 residues. This clonotype has ten or more counts. The antigen is undetermined. Study results and limitations: Within tumors, counts of expanded alpha and beta TCRs tracked tumor mutation counts.

TCRdb reprocessed the 5' RACE reads via MiXCR and lists one record per CDR3 protein. Here the sample spans 7,200 or so distinct CDR3 sequences, about 12% being singletons. Time point given: sample taken at primary tumor resection. The sample was lung tumor tissue, taken at surgery. The clonotype comes from a male donor with early-stage non-small cell lung cancer. This sequence joins TRBV12-3 or TRBV12-4 and TRBJ2-5, with D perhaps matching TRBD1 or TRBD2 (6 bases each). The CDR3 reads CASRGWGAETQYF. DNA of the CDR3: TGTGCCAGCAGGGGGTGGGGGGCCGAGACCCAGTACTTC.